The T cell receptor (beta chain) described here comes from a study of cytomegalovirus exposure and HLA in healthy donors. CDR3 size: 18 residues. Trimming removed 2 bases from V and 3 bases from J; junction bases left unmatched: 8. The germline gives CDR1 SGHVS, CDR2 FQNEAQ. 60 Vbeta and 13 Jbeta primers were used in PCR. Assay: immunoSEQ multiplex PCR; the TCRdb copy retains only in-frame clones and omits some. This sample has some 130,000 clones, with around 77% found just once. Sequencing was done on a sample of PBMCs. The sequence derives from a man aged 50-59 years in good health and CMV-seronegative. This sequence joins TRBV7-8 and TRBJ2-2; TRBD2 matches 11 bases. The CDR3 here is CASSLPLAGGSDTGELFF. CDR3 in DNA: TGTGCCAGCAGCTTACCCCTAGCGGGAGGATCAGACACCGGGGAGCTGTTTTTT. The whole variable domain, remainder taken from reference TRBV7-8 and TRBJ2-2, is GAGVSQSPRYKVAKRGQDVALRCDPISGHVSLFWYQQALGQGPEFLTYFQNEAQLDKSGLPSDRFFAERPEGSVSTLKIQRTQQEDSAVYLCASSLPLAGGSDTGELFFGEGSRLTVL.